Listed below are T cell receptor beta chains from one sample, sequenced in a study of CXCR3-negative and CXCR3-positive naive CD8 T cells. Each CDR3 protein gets one entry in TCRdb, which reprocessed the 5' RACE reads and gives no DNA. The repertoire table contains some 54,000 distinct CDR3 sequences. The sample was naive CXCR3+ CD8+ T cells from blood. The source of these receptors is a human donor in good health. Some clones in this sample may be carry-over from other donors' samples. Each CDR3 is given with its conserved first and last residue. Fields, in order: V gene, J gene, CDR3 protein.

TRBV7-9	TRBJ1-2	CASSLWSDHGYTF
TRBV12-3/TRBV12-4	TRBJ1-2	CASSYGEPVYGYTF
TRBV4-3	TRBJ2-1	CASSQDPRAYFDEQFF
TRBV4-2	TRBJ2-7	CASSQDSGVRARYF
TRBV7-9	TRBJ2-7	CASSSRQIYEQYF
TRBV6-5	TRBJ2-7	CASSYSNRIYEQYF
TRBV6-6	TRBJ2-7	CASSYSEPQGPYYEQYF
TRBV27	TRBJ2-5	CASTQRAGYLQETQYF
TRBV20-1	TRBJ1-1	CSARPTSYTEAFF
TRBV20-1	TRBJ2-7	CSARPLDSYEQYF
TRBV12-3/TRBV12-4	TRBJ2-1	CASSLKGVEQFF
TRBV16	TRBJ1-1	CASSHVGGAEAFF
TRBV20-1	TRBJ1-4	CSASAGAGEKLFF
TRBV14	TRBJ2-7	CASSQGYMWAHEQYF
TRBV29-1	TRBJ2-7	CSVEDRSHEQYF
TRBV4-3	TRBJ1-1	CASSLDRITEAFF
TRBV7-2	TRBJ2-7	CASSRRGALEQYF
TRBV29-1	TRBJ2-1	CSGRGPYEQFF
TRBV7-6	TRBJ2-5	CASRPYGTGGVETQYF
TRBV19	TRBJ1-5	CASSMDVKPQHF
TRBV20-1	TRBJ1-2	CSADAGTGYGYTF
TRBV12-3/TRBV12-4	TRBJ2-6	CASIAGTAYSGANVLTF
TRBV28	TRBJ1-1	CANSFSTGTKNTEAFF
TRBV4-2	TRBJ2-7	CASSQVGSTYEQYF
TRBV7-9	TRBJ2-7	CASSFGLQGSGYEQYF
TRBV4-2	TRBJ1-2	CASSQLTDGYTF
TRBV15	TRBJ2-7	CATSRDSTGGVYEQYF
TRBV20-1	TRBJ1-5	CSARDRKGQPQHF
TRBV4-1	TRBJ2-2	CASSTDRGGTGELFF
TRBV28	TRBJ2-2	CASSFPGRENTGELFF
TRBV5-6	TRBJ2-2	CASSYRGPGELFF
TRBV4-3	TRBJ1-1	CASSQDRYTGLGDANTEAFF
TRBV11-2	TRBJ2-7	CASSLHRGGYEQYF